This is a list of T cell receptor beta chains from one sample in a study of blood T cell repertoires in COVID-19. The table came from immunoSEQ multiplex PCR; TCRdb's copy has only in-frame clones and leaves some out. The data contain about 270,000 clones, approximately 80% of them singletons. Source material: peripheral blood. The source of these receptors is a woman aged 45-65 years with active or convalescent COVID-19. The CDR3 runs from the conserved cysteine through the conserved F or W. The D gene is left open where the match is weak. Some rows have no size entry. The others give once, few or many, or a class for an expanded clone.

length,J,V,size,D,CDR3,DNA
14,TRBJ2-7,TRBV3-1/TRBV3-2,few,TRBD1,CASSQQGQDGEQYF,TGTGCCAGCAGCCAACAGGGACAGGACGGCGAGCAGTACTTC
18,TRBJ2-1,TRBV15,.,.,CATSRHLLQGYLRLEQFF,TGTGCCACCAGCAGACACCTTTTACAGGGATACCTCCGACTCGAGCAGTTCTTC
20,TRBJ2-5,TRBV2,.,TRBD2,CASTRRLLSGTSGSEETQYF,TGTGCCAGCACCCGAAGGCTGTTGTCCGGGACTAGCGGGAGCGAAGAGACCCAGTACTTC
14,TRBJ1-1,TRBV28,.,.,CASSPPGEGTEAFF,TGTGCCAGCAGCCCCCCCGGGGAGGGGACTGAAGCTTTCTTT
16,TRBJ1-2,TRBV7-9,once,TRBD1,CASSLAGDRGFYGYTF,TGTGCCAGCAGCTTAGCCGGGGACAGGGGTTTCTATGGCTACACCTTC
16,TRBJ2-1,TRBV18,.,TRBD2,CASSPPSGGSYNEQFF,TGTGCCAGCTCACCGCCTAGCGGAGGCTCCTACAATGAGCAGTTCTTC
14,TRBJ1-2,TRBV5-1,.,.,CASSQNTGNYGYTF,TGCGCCAGCAGCCAAAACACAGGGAACTATGGCTACACCTTC
15,TRBJ2-7,TRBV18,few,.,CASSQAPPGTYEQYF,TGTGCCAGCTCACAGGCTCCGCCGGGAACCTACGAGCAGTACTTC
11,TRBJ2-1,TRBV20-1,once,.,CSARDRGEQFF,TGCAGTGCTAGAGATCGGGGTGAGCAGTTCTTC
16,TRBJ2-7,TRBV2,.,TRBD1,CASSEVGVGTGDEQYF,TGTGCCAGCAGTGAAGTCGGTGTCGGGACAGGGGACGAGCAGTACTTC
14,TRBJ2-7,TRBV19,.,TRBD1,CASSGTGASYEQYF,TGTGCCAGCTCAGGGACAGGGGCTTCCTACGAGCAGTACTTC
15,TRBJ1-1,TRBV18,.,TRBD1,CASSPRTGDGGEAFF,TGTGCCAGCTCTCCGCGGACAGGGGATGGGGGTGAAGCTTTCTTT
13,TRBJ2-7,TRBV5-4,.,.,CASSFDGNYEQYF,TGTGCCAGCAGCTTCGACGGGAACTACGAGCAGTACTTC
15,TRBJ2-7,TRBV3-1/TRBV3-2,.,TRBD2,CASSQDTGRAYEQYF,TGTGCCAGCAGCCAAGACACCGGGAGGGCCTACGAGCAGTACTTC
16,TRBJ2-1,TRBV9,.,.,CASSVIGESSYNEQFF,TGTGCCAGCAGCGTAATCGGGGAAAGCTCCTACAATGAGCAGTTCTTC
16,TRBJ2-7,TRBV19,.,TRBD2,CASSAGSSGIRYEQYF,TGTGCCAGTAGTGCCGGGTCTAGCGGGATCAGGTACGAGCAGTACTTC
13,TRBJ1-4,TRBV28,.,.,CASSLGGEEKLFF,TGTGCCAGCAGTTTAGGTGGTGAGGAAAAACTGTTTTTT